The TCR beta chain described here comes from a study of T cells in Graves' hyperthyroidism and ophthalmopathy. These patients, aged 18 to 65, had recently diagnosed hyperthyroidism lasting under 2 months. Findings and limits, study-wide: In the analysis, a 13 V-J model separated ophthalmopathy from stable hyperthyroidism. With a median lead of about 6.9 months before onset, the model predicted ophthalmopathy.

The CDR3 loop spans 17 amino acids. CDR1 is SGHRS, CDR2 YFSETQ, per germline. There are many counts of this clonotype. Antigen unknown. Germline and junction disagree at one end, which may indicate a read error. Amplification of TCR beta CDR3 regions used RNA as the template. First-round RT-PCR with HTBI primers amplified the TCR CDR3 region. MiXCR was run by TCRdb on the multiplex PCR reads, yielding one entry per CDR3 protein. The table shows around 340,000 distinct CDR3 sequences, with roughly 21% occurring only once. The receptor comes from a woman in her forties or fifties with Graves' hyperthyroidism. The sample consisted of blood. The rearrangement links TRBV5-1 to TRBJ1-1, with 9 nucleotides matching TRBD1. The DNA of the CDR3 is TGCGCCAGCAGCCACGGAGGACTCGGGACAGGGAACATTGAAGCTTTCTTT. Translation: CASSHGGLGTGNIEAFF.